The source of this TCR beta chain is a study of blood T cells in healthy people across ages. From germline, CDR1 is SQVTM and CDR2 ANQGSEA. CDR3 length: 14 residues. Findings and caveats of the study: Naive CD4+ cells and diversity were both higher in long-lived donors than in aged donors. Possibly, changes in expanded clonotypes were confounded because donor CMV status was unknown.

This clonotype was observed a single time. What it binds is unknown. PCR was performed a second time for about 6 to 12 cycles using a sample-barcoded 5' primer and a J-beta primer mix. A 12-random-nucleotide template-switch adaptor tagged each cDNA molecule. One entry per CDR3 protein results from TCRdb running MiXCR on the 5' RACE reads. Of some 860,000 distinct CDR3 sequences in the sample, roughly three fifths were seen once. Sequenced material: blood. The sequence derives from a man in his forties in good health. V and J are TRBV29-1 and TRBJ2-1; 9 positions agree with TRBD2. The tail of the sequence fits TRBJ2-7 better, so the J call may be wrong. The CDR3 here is CSVGLAGVYNEQYF. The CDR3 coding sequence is TGCAGCGTTGGATTAGCGGGAGTTTACAATGAGCAGTACTTC.